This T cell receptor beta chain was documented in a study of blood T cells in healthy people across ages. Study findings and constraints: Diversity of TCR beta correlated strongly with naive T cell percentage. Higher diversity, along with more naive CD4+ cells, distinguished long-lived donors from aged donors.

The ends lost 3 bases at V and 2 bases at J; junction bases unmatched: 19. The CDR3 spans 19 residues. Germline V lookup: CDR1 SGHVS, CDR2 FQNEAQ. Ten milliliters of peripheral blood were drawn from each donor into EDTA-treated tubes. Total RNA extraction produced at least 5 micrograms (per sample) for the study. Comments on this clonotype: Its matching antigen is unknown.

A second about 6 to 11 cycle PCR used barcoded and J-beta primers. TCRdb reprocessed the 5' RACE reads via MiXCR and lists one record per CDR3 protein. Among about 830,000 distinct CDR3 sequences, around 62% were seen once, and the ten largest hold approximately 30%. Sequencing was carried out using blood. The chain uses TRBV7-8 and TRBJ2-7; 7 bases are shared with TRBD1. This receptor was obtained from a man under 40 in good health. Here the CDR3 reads CASSFRETGTAGRPYEQYF. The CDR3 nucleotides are TGTGCCAGCAGCTTTAGGGAGACAGGGACCGCCGGTCGCCCCTACGAGCAGTACTTC.